This entry describes one T cell receptor (beta chain). Its antigen is not identified. The PCR employed 60 Vbeta primers together with 13 Jbeta primers. Original methodology: Roughly 10 million shared chains were among 80 million or so unique TCR beta chains counted in a later analysis. Assay used: immunoSEQ multiplex PCR; TCRdb lists only in-frame clones, some missing. Clone size and V and J calls were adopted from that table, with D and trimming inferred from the DNA. The table lists just under 70,000 clones, 75% to 90% of them singletons. This sample was taken from a study of cytomegalovirus exposure and HLA in healthy donors. Study context: A preliminary data release comprised around 85 million unique TCRs obtained from HLA-typed donors. Study-wide results and limits: TCR beta chains numbering roughly 150 were designated cytomegalovirus-associated.

Unmatched junction bases numbered 20, after V lost 11 bases and J lost 6 bases. Germline CDR1 and CDR2: MNHEY and SMNVEV (reference sequence). CDR3 length: 17 amino acids. The specimen sequenced was PBMCs. The TCR comes from a human donor in good health. The V call is TRBV27, the J call TRBJ1-5, with 9 bases aligning to TRBD1. CDR3 DNA sequence: TGTGCCGAATCCAGCGCCAAGGGGACAGGGCAACGTCAGCCCCAGCATTTT. This sequence encodes CAESSAKGTGQRQPQHF.